This T cell receptor (beta chain) is from a study of blood T cell repertoires in COVID-19. About the study: PBMCs, B-cell-depleted T cells, or T cells were the source of the cDNA or gDNA that made up the material.

The assay was immunoSEQ multiplex PCR, and TCRdb's table has in-frame clones only and misses some. The sample records some 240,000 clones, over 75% being singletons. V was clipped by 4 bases and J by 3 bases, with 6 bases between them. The CDR3 contains 12 residues. Germline loops: CDR1 WSHSY, CDR2 SAAADI. The Seattle site enrolled patients during active infection and followed them longitudinally. Sequencing was performed on peripheral blood. This receptor was taken from a woman in her 70s with COVID-19, enrolled during active disease. The V gene is TRBV10-2, the J gene TRBJ2-5; D is unclear. The CDR3 region has the DNA TGCGCCAGCAGTGGGCAGAAAGAGACCCAGTACTTC. Amino acid sequence: CASSGQKETQYF.